The 26 T cell receptor beta chains below come from one sample, sequenced in a study of cytomegalovirus exposure and HLA in healthy donors. Both 60 Vbeta primers and 13 Jbeta primers went into the PCR. Here immunoSEQ multiplex PCR was the method, and the copy in TCRdb shows in-frame clones only, minus some. This sample lists some 200,000 clones; its ten largest clones have roughly 1.2%. Sample: PBMCs. The receptors here all came from a girl aged 2-10 years in good health and CMV-seropositive.

The chain is built from TRBV13 and TRBJ2-5, with 9 bases matching TRBD1. The DNA end favors TRBJ2-7, so the J call may be wrong. Germline V gives CDR1 PRHDT, CDR2 FYEKMQ (reference sequence). The CDR3 is made up of 13 amino acids. Written as DNA, the CDR3 is TGTGCCAGCAGCCGAGGACAGGGGTACGAGCAGTACTTC. Its protein product is CASSRGQGYEQYF.

The rearrangement uses TRBV7-9 and TRBJ2-1; tentative D call: TRBD2 (5 bases). The CDR3 is 16 amino acids. CDR1 and CDR2 (germline): SEHNR, FQNEAQ (reference sequence). V was clipped by 8 bases and J by 1 base, with 18 bases between them. The CDR3 DNA follows: TGTGCCAGCTGGTCCCCCATCGTAGCGTCCTACAATGAGCAGTTCTTC. Translated, it gives CASWSPIVASYNEQFF.

The chain carries TRBV2 and TRBJ1-2, with 8 positions matching TRBD1. In germline, CDR1 is SNHLY, CDR2 FYNNEI. This CDR3 has 15 residues. Trimming removed 8 bases from V and 7 bases from J; junction bases left unmatched: 15. This chain's CDR3 is CASEKGETGVSGYTF. The CDR3 DNA is TGTGCCAGCGAGAAGGGAGAGACAGGGGTATCTGGCTACACCTTC.

V usage is TRBV27 and J usage is TRBJ1-1; 10 nucleotides agree with TRBD1. The CDR3 length is 16 residues. The V gene's germline CDR1 is MNHEY and CDR2 SMNVEV (reference sequence). V lost 2 bases, J lost 4 bases, and 7 bases stayed unmatched. In nucleotides, the CDR3 is TGTGCCAGCAGTTTACGGGACAGGGGATTGGGCACTGAAGCTTTCTTT. It is translated as CASSLRDRGLGTEAFF.

On this clone itself: Other DNA sequences of this sample code for an identical CDR3. The J gene is TRBJ1-1, the V gene TRBV7-2, with D possibly TRBD1 on 6 matching bases. Germline CDR1 SGHTA, CDR2 FQGNSA. V lost 6 bases, J lost 8 bases, and 19 bases lay in between. The CDR3 consists of 14 residues. The CDR3 DNA reads as TGTGCCAGCAGTCTGAAAACAGGGTCGACCGAAGCTTTCTTT. Protein product: CASSLKTGSTEAFF. The full variable domain, completed using reference TRBV7-2 and TRBJ1-1, is GAGVSQSPSNKVTEKGKDVELRCDPISGHTALYWYRQSLGQGLEFLIYFQGNSAPDKSGLPSDRFSAERTGGSVSTLTIQRTQQEDSAVYLCASSLKTGSTEAFFGQGTRLTVV.

As to this clone: Other DNA sequences within the sample encode an identical CDR3. The CDR3 sequence is CASSFRDTGELFF. The CDR3 DNA follows: TGTGCCAGCAGCTTCAGGGACACCGGGGAGCTGTTTTTT. This chain links TRBV7-2 with TRBJ2-2; D is possibly TRBD1 (5 bases). V was clipped by 3 bases and J by 3 bases, with 5 bases between them. The CDR3 runs 13 residues. From germline, CDR1 is SGHTA and CDR2 FQGNSA.

V and J are TRBV27 and TRBJ1-2; D may be TRBD1 (5 bases). The CDR3 totals 12 residues. V lost 10 bases and J lost 6, with 15 bases in between. Germline V gene data show CDR1 as MNHEY and CDR2 as SMNVEV (reference sequence). The CDR3 spells CAIWGRANGYTF. CDR3 nucleotide sequence: TGTGCCATCTGGGGCAGGGCGAATGGCTACACCTTC.

The chain uses TRBV5-4 and TRBJ2-7, with TRBD2 matching 11 bases. Per the germline V gene, CDR1 is SGHNT and CDR2 is YYREEE (reference sequence). J lost 2 bases, V lost 4 bases, and 5 bases had no gene match. This CDR3 region has 15 residues. This CDR3 reads CASSVLAGGPYEQYF. Here the CDR3 DNA reads TGTGCCAGCAGCGTTCTAGCGGGAGGCCCCTACGAGCAGTACTTC. Full variable domain (remainder filled in from reference TRBV5-4 and TRBJ2-7): ETGVTQSPTHLIKTRGQQVTLRCSSQSGHNTVSWYQQALGQGPQFIFQYYREEENGRGNFPPRFSGLQFPNYSSELNVNALELDDSALYLCASSVLAGGPYEQYFGPGTRLTVT.

The chain employs TRBV28 and TRBJ1-5; no clear D. The CDR3 is 12 amino acids. V gave up 9 bases and J gave up 6 bases, with 12 bases separating them. Per germline, CDR1 MDHEN and CDR2 SYDVKM. CDR3 residues: CASNNGLQPQHF. The CDR3, as DNA: TGTGCCAGTAACAATGGTCTTCAGCCCCAGCATTTT.

The CDR3 sequence: CASSQVDTGELFF. In nucleotides, the CDR3 is TGTGCCAGCAGCCAAGTCGACACCGGGGAGCTGTTTTTT. The rearrangement uses TRBV4-2 and TRBJ2-2; D gene unclear. V lost 1 base to trimming and J lost 3 bases, with 3 bases between them. Germline V lookup: CDR1 LGHNA, CDR2 YNFKEQ. The CDR3 is 13 amino acids.

The V call is TRBV5-4, the J call TRBJ1-1; tentative D call: TRBD1 (5 bases). The V end lost 0 bases, the J end lost 1 base, and 13 bases lay between the germline ends. CDR3 length equals 16 residues. Per germline, CDR1 SGHNT and CDR2 YYREEE (reference sequence). In nucleotides, the CDR3 is TGTGCCAGCAGCTTGGTTCAGGGTAGTAGGAACACTGAAGCTTTCTTT. Encoded protein: CASSLVQGSRNTEAFF.

The chain combines TRBV2 with TRBJ1-4, with 7 positions matching TRBD1. CDR3 length equals 16 residues. Germline values: CDR1 SNHLY, CDR2 FYNNEI. Germline trimming cut 4 bases from V and 0 bases from J; bases unmatched to any gene: 5. The CDR3 coding sequence is TGTGCCAGCAGTGCCCGGGACAGAGCAACTAATGAAAAACTGTTTTTT. The encoded protein is CASSARDRATNEKLFF.

CDR3 sequence (DNA): TGTGCCATCAGTGAGAACGGAGGGCCAGATACGCAGTATTTT. This codes for CAISENGGPDTQYF. This chain connects TRBV10-3 to TRBJ2-3; D is possibly TRBD2 (6 bases). The germline V gene has CDR1 ENHRY and CDR2 SYGVKD. The V end was cut by 2 bases, the J end by 4 bases, with 10 bases between. The CDR3 spans 14 residues.

V and J are TRBV19 and TRBJ1-1; D perhaps matches TRBD1 (5 bases). The CDR3 has 15 amino acids. The V end lost 2 bases, the J end lost 4 bases, and 14 bases lay between the germline ends. In germline, CDR1 is LNHDA, CDR2 SQIVND (reference sequence). CDR3 sequence: CASSITAGPGTEAFF. Here the CDR3 DNA reads TGTGCCAGTAGTATAACGGCGGGGCCGGGCACTGAAGCTTTCTTT.

This chain joins TRBV2 and TRBJ2-7; D is perhaps TRBD1 (6 bases). CDR1 and CDR2 from the germline V gene are SNHLY and FYNNEI. V lost 2 bases to trimming and J lost 2 bases, with 10 bases between them. CDR3 size: 14 residues. CDR3 coding DNA: TGTGCCAGCAGTGAATACCCAGGGGCCTACGAGCAGTACTTC. As protein: CASSEYPGAYEQYF.

The chain is built from TRBV15 and TRBJ2-1; 9 nucleotides agree with TRBD2. This CDR3 comprises 16 residues. The V and J ends lost 1 base and 2 bases, in that order; junction bases with no gene match: 3. Germline V gene lookup returns CDR1 LNHNV and CDR2 YYDKDF (reference sequence). The CDR3 here is CATSRGPSGAYNEQFF. Here the CDR3 DNA reads TGTGCCACCAGCAGAGGCCCTAGCGGGGCCTACAATGAGCAGTTCTTC.

The chain uses TRBV5-4 and TRBJ1-4; D not resolved. In germline, CDR1 is SGHNT, CDR2 YYREEE (reference sequence). V was trimmed by 3 bases and J by 3 bases, leaving 9 bases between them. The CDR3 loop spans 14 amino acids. The CDR3 region is CASSSRGSNEKLFF. The DNA for the CDR3 is TGTGCCAGCAGCTCCCGGGGATCTAATGAAAAACTGTTTTTT. The whole variable domain, filled in from reference TRBV5-4 and TRBJ1-4, reads ETGVTQSPTHLIKTRGQQVTLRCSSQSGHNTVSWYQQALGQGPQFIFQYYREEENGRGNFPPRFSGLQFPNYSSELNVNALELDDSALYLCASSSRGSNEKLFFGSGTQLSVL.

The chain uses TRBV9 and TRBJ1-5; no firm D call. V was pared by 4 bases and J by 7 bases, with 15 bases between. The germline V gene has CDR1 SGDLS and CDR2 YYNGEE. The CDR3 runs to 14 residues. This CDR3 reads CASSPNVGGQPQHF. In DNA, the CDR3 is TGTGCCAGCAGCCCCAACGTTGGCGGGCAGCCCCAGCATTTT. The full variable domain, with the rest looked up from reference TRBV9 and TRBJ1-5, is DSGVTQTPKHLITATGQRVTLRCSPRSGDLSVYWYQQSLDQGLQFLIQYYNGEERAKGNILERFSAQQFPDLHSELNLSSLELGDSALYFCASSPNVGGQPQHFGDGTRLSIL.

This chain joins TRBV10-1 and TRBJ1-2; D call uncertain. The ends were cut back, 4 bases at V and 4 bases at J, with 7 bases in the middle. Germline V gene lookup returns CDR1 WNHNN and CDR2 SYGVQD (reference sequence). The CDR3 is made up of 12 amino acids. CDR3 sequence (DNA): TGCGCCAGCAGTGTAACGGTCTATGGCTACACCTTC. It codes for CASSVTVYGYTF.

CDR3 DNA sequence: TGTGCCAGTAGCCTAGCAGGGGCGTGGACTGAAGCTTTCTTT. It translates to CASSLAGAWTEAFF. This chain uses TRBV19 with TRBJ1-1, with D possibly matching TRBD1 (6 bases). The CDR3 consists of 14 residues. Looked up from germline, CDR1 is LNHDA and CDR2 is SQIVND (reference sequence). Between the trimmed V and J ends, which lost 6 bases and 5 bases, there was a span of 16 bases. Together with reference TRBV19 and TRBJ1-1, the CDR3 gives the full variable domain: DGGITQSPKYLFRKEGQNVTLSCEQNLNHDAMYWYRQDPGQGLRLIYYSQIVNDFQKGDIAEGYSVSREKKESFPLTVTSAQKNPTAFYLCASSLAGAWTEAFFGQGTRLTVV.

CDR3 amino acids: CASSGGLAGAKETQYF. The CDR3 coding sequence is TGCGCCAGCAGCGGTGGACTAGCGGGAGCGAAAGAGACCCAGTACTTC. The chain recombines TRBV5-1 with TRBJ2-5; 13 bases map to TRBD2. The CDR3 extends over 16 amino acids. The germline CDR1 and CDR2 sequences are SGHRS and YFSETQ. Unmatched junction bases numbered 6, after V lost 4 bases and J lost 3 bases.

The V and J genes are TRBV5-1 and TRBJ1-1; TRBD1 aligns across 9 bases. Trimming at V came to 4 bases and at J to 7 bases, leaving 11 bases not matched to a gene. Germline CDR1 reads SGHRS; CDR2 reads YFSETQ. This CDR3 is 15 amino acids long. CDR3 bases: TGCGCCAGCAGCCCTGGACAGGGGATACAAGGTGAAGCTTTCTTT. Translation: CASSPGQGIQGEAFF.

As regards this clone: It is unclear where the CDR3 begins or ends on the DNA, so no DNA is shown, and the CDR3 is as TCRdb lists it. This chain links TRBV5-4 with TRBJ1-6. Per the germline V gene, CDR1 is SGHNT and CDR2 is YYREEE (reference sequence). Inclusive of both ends, the CDR3 amounts to 15 amino acids. CDR3 protein: CASSSFGPGNSPLHF.

CDR3 coding DNA: TGTGCCAGCAGGCGAACCGGGACTCCGAACACCGGGGAGCTGTTTTTT. It encodes CASRRTGTPNTGELFF. The chain links TRBV4-2 to TRBJ2-2; weak D call: TRBD2 (6 bases). The CDR3 has 16 residues. V lost 6 bases and J lost 0, with 14 bases in between. Looked up from germline, CDR1 is LGHNA and CDR2 is YNFKEQ.

The rearrangement uses TRBV11-2 and TRBJ2-1, with 14 bases aligning to TRBD2. The CDR3 extends over 15 amino acids. The germline V gene encodes CDR1 SGHAT and CDR2 FQNNGV. With 3 bases clipped from V and 14 bases from J, the junction kept 9 bases outside the gene matches. CDR3 sequence (DNA): TGTGCCAGCAGCTTCGTGGGACTAGCGGGAGATGAAAAGTTCTTC. Protein product: CASSFVGLAGDEKFF.

This chain joins TRBV4-2 and TRBJ1-1; 10 nucleotides line up with TRBD1. V was clipped by 3 bases and J by 5 bases; unmatched bases: 12. There are 17 residues in the CDR3. Germline V lookup: CDR1 LGHNA, CDR2 YNFKEQ. The CDR3 loop reads CASSQSHLGQGVTEAFF. The CDR3 bases are TGTGCCAGCAGCCAGAGTCACCTTGGACAGGGGGTAACTGAAGCTTTCTTT.